Listed below are T cell receptor beta chains from one sample, sequenced in a study of identical twins. TCRdb itself ran the 5' RACE reads through MiXCR, one entry per CDR3 protein. The sample holds around 570,000 distinct CDR3 sequences; around 9.6% are singletons and the top ten take 2.5% to 3%. The same sample was also used in a study of yellow fever vaccine responses in identical twins.

The sample was PBMCs. These receptors all come from a woman under 30 in good health. The CDR3 runs from the conserved cysteine through the conserved F or W. Each record gives: J gene, V gene, CDR3 length, clone size, D gene, CDR3 DNA, CDR3 protein. A D gene is named only where the DNA matches it firmly. Rows may omit the clone size; those that give it use once, few, many or a size class.

TRBJ1-1	TRBV29-1	13	few	TRBD1	TGCAGCGTTGACGGGGGGACAGCCACTGAAGCTTTCTTT	CSVDGGTATEAFF
TRBJ2-7	TRBV28	12	few	NA	TGTGCCAGCGTACGCGATCCCTACGAGCAGTACTTC	CASVRDPYEQYF
TRBJ1-1	TRBV20-1	15	many	NA	TGCAGTGCTAGGATGTGGGTAGCGGGGAACACTGAAGCTTTCTTT	CSARMWVAGNTEAFF
TRBJ2-2	TRBV27	12	many	NA	TGTGCCTCGGCGGGGAATCACGGGGAGCTGTTTTTT	CASAGNHGELFF
TRBJ2-4	TRBV4-2	13	many	TRBD1	TGTGCCAGCAGCTCGGGACAGTTAAACATTCAGTACTTC	CASSSGQLNIQYF
TRBJ2-1	TRBV7-2	15	few	NA	TGTGCCAGCAGCTTAAGCCAAGCGGGTAGCAATGAGCAGTTCTTC	CASSLSQAGSNEQFF
TRBJ2-1	TRBV14	17	NA	TRBD2	TGTGCCAGCAGCCCACGTTTATCTAGCGGGAGGGCCTCCCCGCAGTTCTTC	CASSPRLSSGRASPQFF
TRBJ1-1	TRBV4-3	15	many	TRBD1	TGCGCCAGCAGCCAAGATATGACAGGGTTGTCTGAAGCTTTCTTT	CASSQDMTGLSEAFF
TRBJ1-5	TRBV7-8	13	few	NA	TGTGCCAGCAGCTTAGCTGGTGTCGAGCCCCAGCATTTT	CASSLAGVEPQHF
TRBJ2-3	TRBV6-5	16	many	TRBD2	TGTGCCAGCAGTTACCGGACTAGCGGGAAAGGAGATACGCAGTATTTT	CASSYRTSGKGDTQYF
TRBJ1-1	TRBV11-3	15	NA	TRBD1	TGTGCCAGCAGCAGAGGACAGGGAGCTGACACTGAAGCTTTCTTT	CASSRGQGADTEAFF
TRBJ2-7	TRBV19	13	NA	NA	TGTGCCAGTAGTAACCGGGTGGCTAACGAGCAGTACTTC	CASSNRVANEQYF
TRBJ2-7	TRBV20-1	13	few	NA	TGCAGTGCTAGAGGAGTGGGCTCCTACGAGCAGTACTTC	CSARGVGSYEQYF
TRBJ2-5	TRBV15	16	few	NA	TGTGCCACCAGCAGAGATGAGCGGAATAATAGGGAGACCCAGTACTTC	CATSRDERNNRETQYF
TRBJ1-2	TRBV6-1	15	few	NA	TGTGCCAGCAGTGAAGGAGGAACAGGTCCCTATGGCTACACCTTC	CASSEGGTGPYGYTF
TRBJ2-1	TRBV7-2	15	many	NA	TGTGCCAGCAGCTTAGTGGGGACTTCCGGAGGTGAGCAGTTCTTC	CASSLVGTSGGEQFF
TRBJ2-3	TRBV5-1	16	many	NA	TGCGCCAGCAGCTTGGTGGTGTTCGACCAAGCAGATACGCAGTATTTT	CASSLVVFDQADTQYF
TRBJ2-4	TRBV5-1	14	few	TRBD1	TGCGCCAGCAGCTTGGGGACAGGGACAAACATTCAGTACTTC	CASSLGTGTNIQYF
TRBJ2-7	TRBV4-3	14	many	NA	TGCGCCAGCAGCCAAGGGACAGCTGCCTACGAGCAGTACTTC	CASSQGTAAYEQYF
TRBJ2-3	TRBV29-1	15	NA	TRBD2	TGCAGCGTCGCCTCAGCGGGGGGTAGCACAGATACGCAGTATTTT	CSVASAGGSTDTQYF
TRBJ1-3	TRBV12-3/TRBV12-4	12	NA	NA	TGTGCCAGCAGGGCTTTCGTGAACACCATATATTTT	CASRAFVNTIYF
TRBJ2-2	TRBV7-9	14	few	NA	TGTGCCAGCAGCCCCCAAGCGAACACCGGGGAGCTGTTTTTT	CASSPQANTGELFF
TRBJ2-1	TRBV7-9	15	NA	TRBD1	TGTGCCAGCAGCTTAGACCAGGGGGCCTACAATGAGCAGTTCTTC	CASSLDQGAYNEQFF
TRBJ2-3	TRBV12-3/TRBV12-4	14	NA	TRBD2	TGTGCCAGCAGGCCAGTAGCGGGAGGAATTACGCAGTATTTT	CASRPVAGGITQYF
TRBJ2-3	TRBV4-3	19	NA	TRBD2	TGCGCCAGCAGTTCTAAACGTGGTAGCTTAGCGGGGCCCACAGATACGCAGTATTTT	CASSSKRGSLAGPTDTQYF
TRBJ2-7	TRBV29-1	13	many	NA	TGCAGCGTTGTCACGGAGGGAACCTACGAGCAGTACTTC	CSVVTEGTYEQYF
TRBJ2-2	TRBV5-4	18	many	TRBD2	TGTGCCAGCAGCTCCCGGACTAGCGGGAGTTTCTCCACCGGGGAGCTGTTTTTT	CASSSRTSGSFSTGELFF
TRBJ2-7	TRBV20-1	15	few	NA	TGCAGTGCTAGAGATTCGGACACCCCCTCCTACGAGCAGTACTTC	CSARDSDTPSYEQYF
TRBJ2-6	TRBV10-3	15	NA	NA	TGTGCCATCAGTGAGGGCAGCACTGGGGCCAACGTCCTGACTTTC	CAISEGSTGANVLTF
TRBJ2-1	TRBV7-3	16	NA	NA	TGTGCCAGCAGCTTAAGCCTCCAATACGGAGACAATGAGCAGTTCTTC	CASSLSLQYGDNEQFF
TRBJ2-1	TRBV7-3	16	few	TRBD2	TGTGCCAGCAGCTTAAGACTAGCGGGGACTAACAATGAGCAGTTCTTC	CASSLRLAGTNNEQFF
TRBJ2-3	TRBV19	13	NA	TRBD2	TGTGCCAGTACGAAGACTAGCCCATATGCGCAGTATTTT	CASTKTSPYAQYF
TRBJ2-1	TRBV3-1	14	many	NA	TGTGCCAGCAGCCAAGATGGTGGGGGCGATGAGCAGTTCTTC	CASSQDGGGDEQFF
TRBJ1-1	TRBV6-1	13	few	NA	TGTGCCAGCAGTATCGTCCGGGACGGTGAAGCTTTCTTT	CASSIVRDGEAFF
TRBJ1-5	TRBV5-1	15	NA	NA	TGCGCCAGCAGCTTGGGCCCCGCGGGGGATCAGCCCCAGCATTTT	CASSLGPAGDQPQHF
TRBJ2-7	TRBV18	14	NA	NA	TGTGCCAGCTCAAATACCGGGACCCCTTACGAGCAGTACTTC	CASSNTGTPYEQYF
TRBJ1-5	TRBV20-1	12	many	NA	TGCAGTGGGCCGGCCTACAATCAGCCCCAGCATTTT	CSGPAYNQPQHF
TRBJ2-1	TRBV29-1	13	NA	TRBD2	TGCAGCGCGAATAGCGGGGGGGGTGATGAGCAGTTCTTC	CSANSGGGDEQFF
TRBJ1-2	TRBV24-1	11	NA	NA	TGTGCCACCAGCGCCGACTATGGCTACACCTTC	CATSADYGYTF
TRBJ2-2	TRBV4-2	19	few	TRBD1	TGTGCCAGCAGCCAGAAAATAACCAGACAGGGGGCTAACACCGGGGAGCTGTTTTTT	CASSQKITRQGANTGELFF
TRBJ2-5	TRBV11-2	14	few	NA	TGTGCCAGCAGCTTAGATCAGGGCAGGTGGGGCCAGTACTTC	CASSLDQGRWGQYF
TRBJ2-3	TRBV12-3/TRBV12-4	15	NA	NA	TGTGCCAGCAGACCCAACCCACTAGTATCAGATACGCAGTATTTT	CASRPNPLVSDTQYF
TRBJ2-1	TRBV7-3	17	NA	TRBD2	TGTGCCAGCAGCTTAAAAGGACTAGCGGGGGGAGACAATGAGCAGTTCTTC	CASSLKGLAGGDNEQFF
TRBJ2-1	TRBV27	15	NA	TRBD1	TGTGCCAGCAGTTTATTGGGGACAGGGCTGAATGAGCAGTTCTTC	CASSLLGTGLNEQFF